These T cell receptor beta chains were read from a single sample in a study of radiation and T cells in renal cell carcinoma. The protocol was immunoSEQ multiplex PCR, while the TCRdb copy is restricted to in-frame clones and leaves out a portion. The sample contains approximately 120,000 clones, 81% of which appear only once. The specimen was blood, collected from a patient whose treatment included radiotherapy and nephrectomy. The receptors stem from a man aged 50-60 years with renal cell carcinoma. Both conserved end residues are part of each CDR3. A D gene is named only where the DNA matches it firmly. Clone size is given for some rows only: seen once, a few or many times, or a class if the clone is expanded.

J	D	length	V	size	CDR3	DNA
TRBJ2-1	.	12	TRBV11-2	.	CASSLDQEGRFF	TGTGCCAGCAGCTTAGATCAAGAGGGTCGGTTCTTC
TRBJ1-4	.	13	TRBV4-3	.	CASSVGIFEKLFF	TGCGCCAGCAGCGTCGGTATATTTGAAAAACTGTTTTTT
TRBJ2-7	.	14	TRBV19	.	CASSISEFLPEQYF	TGTGCCAGTAGTATCTCAGAGTTTCTCCCCGAGCAGTACTTC
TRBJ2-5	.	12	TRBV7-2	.	CASSQKGETQYF	TGTGCCAGCAGTCAAAAGGGGGAGACCCAGTACTTC
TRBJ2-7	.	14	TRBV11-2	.	CASSLDTFPGEQYF	TGTGCCAGCAGCTTGGACACCTTTCCTGGCGAGCAGTACTTC
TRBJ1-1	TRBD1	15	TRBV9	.	CASSVTTGTNTEAFF	TGTGCCAGCAGCGTCACGACAGGGACCAACACTGAAGCTTTCTTT
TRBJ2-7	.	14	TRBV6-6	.	CASSYRQRLDEQYF	TGTGCCAGCAGTTACCGACAGCGACTCGACGAGCAGTACTTC
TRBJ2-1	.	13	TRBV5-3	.	CARRKDRYNEQFF	TGTGCCAGAAGAAAAGACAGGTACAATGAGCAGTTCTTC
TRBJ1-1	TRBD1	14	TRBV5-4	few	CASSNRDRAVRAFF	TGTGCCAGCAGTAACCGGGACAGGGCGGTTCGGGCTTTCTTT
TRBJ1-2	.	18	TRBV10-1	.	CASSEAPNQTNVGYGYTF	TGCGCCAGCAGTGAGGCCCCTAACCAGACGAACGTAGGATATGGCTACACCTTC
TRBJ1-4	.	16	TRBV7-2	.	CASSLMARTTNEKLFF	TGTGCCAGCAGCTTAATGGCCAGAACAACTAATGAAAAACTGTTTTTT
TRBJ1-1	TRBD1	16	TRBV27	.	CASSFTGTGGLGEAFF	TGTGCCAGCAGTTTTACCGGGACAGGGGGCCTGGGTGAAGCTTTCTTT
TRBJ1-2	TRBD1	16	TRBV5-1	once	CASSLDSGTGGYGYTF	TGCGCCAGCAGCTTGGATTCCGGGACAGGGGGCTATGGCTACACCTTC
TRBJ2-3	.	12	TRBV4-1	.	CASSLSTDTQYF	TGCGCCAGCAGCCTAAGCACAGATACGCAGTATTTT
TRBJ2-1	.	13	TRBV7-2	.	CASSLNLDGEQFF	TGTGCCAGCAGCCTAAATCTCGACGGTGAGCAGTTCTTC
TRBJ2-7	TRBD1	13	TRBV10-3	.	CATRDRLSYEQYF	TGTGCCACCCGGGACAGACTATCCTACGAGCAGTACTTC
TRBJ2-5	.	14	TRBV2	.	CASSEALAQETQYF	TGTGCCAGCAGTGAAGCGCTAGCCCAAGAGACCCAGTACTTC
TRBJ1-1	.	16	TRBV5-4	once	CASSSGGAAGHFEAFF	TGTGCCAGCAGCAGCGGGGGGGCTGCGGGCCACTTTGAAGCTTTCTTT
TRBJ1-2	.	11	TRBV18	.	CASSQTRGYTF	TGTGCCAGCTCACAAACGCGGGGCTACACCTTC
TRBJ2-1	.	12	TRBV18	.	CASGSSYNEQFF	TGTGCATCGGGGAGCTCCTACAATGAGCAGTTCTTC
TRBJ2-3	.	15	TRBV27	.	CASSLIGGSTDTQYF	TGTGCCAGCAGTTTAATCGGGGGATCCACAGATACGCAGTATTTT
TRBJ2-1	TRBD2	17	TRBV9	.	CASSGPREGSSYNEQFF	TGTGCCAGCAGCGGCCCGAGGGAGGGGTCGTCCTACAATGAGCAGTTCTTC
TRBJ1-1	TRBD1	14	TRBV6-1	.	CASKSRDSSTEAFF	TGTGCCAGTAAGTCCCGGGACAGTAGTACTGAAGCTTTCTTT
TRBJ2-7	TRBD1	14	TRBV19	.	CASSMSDRGYEQYF	TGTGCCAGTAGTATGAGTGACAGGGGATACGAGCAGTACTTC
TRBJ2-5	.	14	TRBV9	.	CASSPGARQETQYF	TGTGCCAGCAGCCCTGGCGCTCGGCAAGAGACCCAGTACTTC
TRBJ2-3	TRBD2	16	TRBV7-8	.	CASSLQAGGRTDTQYF	TGTGCCAGCAGTCTTCAAGCGGGGGGGCGTACAGATACGCAGTATTTT
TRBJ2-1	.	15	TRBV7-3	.	CASKKGDNQDNEQFF	TGTGCCAGCAAAAAAGGGGACAACCAGGACAATGAGCAGTTCTTC
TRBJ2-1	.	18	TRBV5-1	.	CASTPLQEVSQAYNEQFF	TGCGCCAGCACCCCGCTGCAAGAAGTCTCTCAAGCATACAATGAGCAGTTCTTC
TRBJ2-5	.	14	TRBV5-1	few	CASSLGPTGETQYF	TGCGCCAGCAGCTTGGGACCGACAGGCGAGACCCAGTACTTC
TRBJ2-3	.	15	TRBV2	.	CASIIGAGNTDTQYF	TGTGCCAGCATTATAGGGGCAGGGAATACAGATACGCAGTATTTT
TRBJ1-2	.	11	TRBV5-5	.	CASSWEGGYTF	TGTGCCAGCAGCTGGGAAGGAGGCTACACCTTC
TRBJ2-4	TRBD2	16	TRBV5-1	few	CASSLRQIGGEDIQYF	TGCGCCAGCAGCTTGCGGCAGATTGGGGGGGAAGACATTCAGTACTTC
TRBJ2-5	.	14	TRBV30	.	CAWSSGRYQETQYF	TGTGCCTGGAGTAGTGGCAGATACCAAGAGACCCAGTACTTC
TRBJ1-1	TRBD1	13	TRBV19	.	CASRRDSSTEAFF	TGTGCCAGTAGGAGGGACAGTAGCACTGAAGCTTTCTTT
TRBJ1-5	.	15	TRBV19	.	CASNAGRQSNQPQHF	TGTGCCAGTAATGCGGGACGGCAAAGCAATCAGCCCCAGCATTTT
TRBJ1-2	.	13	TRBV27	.	CASSLGGTRGYTF	TGTGCCAGCAGTTTAGGGGGGACTCGCGGCTACACCTTC
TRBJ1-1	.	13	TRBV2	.	CASSPQIRTEAFF	TGTGCCAGCAGTCCCCAAATAAGAACTGAAGCTTTCTTT
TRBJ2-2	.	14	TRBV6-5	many	CASHTGFDTGELFF	TGTGCCAGCCACACTGGATTCGACACCGGGGAGCTGTTTTTT
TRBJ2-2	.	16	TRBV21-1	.	CARVLAGGVNTGELFF	TGTGCCAGGGTATTAGCGGGAGGGGTGAACACCGGGGAGCTGTTTTTT
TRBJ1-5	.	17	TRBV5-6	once	CASSSMGFGDGNQPQHF	TGTGCCAGCAGCTCAATGGGTTTCGGGGATGGCAATCAGCCCCAGCATTTT
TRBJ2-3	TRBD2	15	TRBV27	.	CASSLKAGVADTQYF	TGTGCCAGCAGTTTAAAGGCGGGAGTGGCAGATACGCAGTATTTT
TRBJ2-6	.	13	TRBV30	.	CAWTYSGANVLTF	TGTGCCTGGACCTACTCTGGGGCCAACGTCCTGACTTTC
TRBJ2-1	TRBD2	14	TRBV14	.	CASSLLAGEGEQFF	TGTGCCAGCAGCCTCTTAGCGGGTGAAGGTGAGCAGTTCTTC
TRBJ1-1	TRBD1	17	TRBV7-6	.	CASSLEPADRGRTEAFF	TGTGCCAGCAGCTTAGAACCCGCGGACAGGGGGAGAACTGAAGCTTTCTTT
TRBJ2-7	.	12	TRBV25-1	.	CASSVTGYEQYF	TGTGCCAGCAGTGTAACAGGGTACGAGCAGTACTTC
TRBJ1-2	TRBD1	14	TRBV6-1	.	CASSADRAFRGYTF	TGTGCCAGCAGCGCAGACAGGGCGTTCCGGGGCTACACCTTC
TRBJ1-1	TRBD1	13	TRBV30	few	CAYSDRVATEAFF	TGTGCCTATTCGGACAGGGTTGCCACTGAAGCTTTCTTT
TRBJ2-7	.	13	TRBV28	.	CASSFRSSYEQYF	TGTGCCAGCAGTTTTCGGAGCTCCTACGAGCAGTACTTC
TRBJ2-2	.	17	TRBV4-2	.	CASSQGSLAFDTGELFF	TGTGCCAGCAGCCAAGGGTCGCTAGCGTTTGACACCGGGGAGCTGTTTTTT
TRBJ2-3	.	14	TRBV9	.	CASSVVGSTDTQYF	TGTGCCAGCAGCGTAGTCGGGAGCACAGATACGCAGTATTTT
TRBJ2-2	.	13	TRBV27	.	CASIDGTTGELFF	TGTGCCTCAATAGACGGGACCACCGGGGAGCTGTTTTTT
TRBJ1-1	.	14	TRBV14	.	CASSQDGVDAEAFF	TGTGCCAGCAGCCAAGATGGGGTGGACGCTGAAGCTTTCTTT
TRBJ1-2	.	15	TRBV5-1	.	CASSSYPQGNYGYTF	TGCGCCAGCAGCTCCTACCCGCAGGGGAACTATGGCTACACCTTC
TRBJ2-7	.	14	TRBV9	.	CASSAGTPPYEQYF	TGTGCCAGCAGCGCGGGGACTCCTCCCTACGAGCAGTACTTC
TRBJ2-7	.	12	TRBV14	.	CASSQNSDEQYF	TGTGCCAGCAGCCAAAATTCAGACGAGCAGTACTTC
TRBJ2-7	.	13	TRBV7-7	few	CASSLGETYEQYF	TGTGCTAGCAGCTTAGGGGAGACTTACGAGCAGTACTTC
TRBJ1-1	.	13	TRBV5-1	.	CASSLATSTEAFF	TGCGCCAGCAGCTTGGCGACAAGCACTGAAGCTTTCTTT
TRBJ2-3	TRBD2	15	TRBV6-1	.	CASSEVTSGTDTQYF	TGTGCCAGCAGTGAAGTGACTAGCGGCACAGATACGCAGTATTTT
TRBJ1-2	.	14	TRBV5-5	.	CASSFGLGDYGYTF	TGTGCCAGCAGCTTCGGGTTGGGGGACTATGGCTACACCTTC
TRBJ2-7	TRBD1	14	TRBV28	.	CASRRTGGAYEQYF	TGTGCCAGCAGAAGGACAGGGGGCGCTTACGAGCAGTACTTC